This note documents a single TCR beta chain sequence. Its antigen is currently unknown. CDR3 length: 20 amino acids. Germline V gene lookup returns CDR1 LGHDT and CDR2 YNNKEL (reference sequence). V lost 4 bases to trimming and J lost 0 bases; unmatched junction nucleotides: 17. The data were taken from a study of T cell responses to AZD1222 COVID-19 vaccine. Study observations and caveats: Spike-specific TCR breadth and depth were elevated following two AZD1222 doses. Just 5 to 7 AZD1222 recipients were seropositive at baseline. Spike regions recognized by vaccine-associated CD4 TCRs spanned the protein, led by 160-218 and 743-854.

Sequencing was performed with immunoSEQ multiplex PCR; in TCRdb, only in-frame clones are kept and a portion is missing. The sample lists some 190,000 clones; about 91% were seen once. The starting material was peripheral blood, obtained on day 0 of AZD1222 vaccination. The receptor was isolated from an adult in good health. The genes are TRBV3-1 (or the pseudogene TRBV3-2) and TRBJ1-3; TRBD1 agrees at 8 bases. This chain's CDR3 is CASSLHGTGNKKPSGNTIYF. The CDR3 DNA reads TGTGCCAGCAGCCTTCACGGGACAGGAAACAAAAAACCCTCTGGAAACACCATATATTTT.